One sample yielded the 22 T cell receptor beta chains listed below, sequenced in a study of OX40 agonist ivuxolimab in advanced cancers. Profiling relied on immunoSEQ multiplex PCR, and the TCRdb table lists in-frame clones only, not all of them. Altogether tens of thousands of clones are present, roughly 80% being singletons, with the ten largest covering 0.85%. The material sequenced was CD4+ or CD8+ T cells sorted from blood, taken in a trial of the OX40 agonist ivuxolimab. All receptors come from an adult with an advanced solid tumor such as melanoma, head and neck, liver or kidney cancer.

V gene TRBV29-1 combines with J gene TRBJ1-2; 9 bases match TRBD1. The trim removed 1 base at V and 7 bases at J, leaving 7 bases unmatched. CDR1 and CDR2 from the germline V gene are SQVTM and ANQGSEA. The CDR3 covers 14 residues. The CDR3 spells CSVEVTQGARGYTF. In nucleotides, the CDR3 is TGCAGCGTTGAAGTAACACAGGGGGCGCGTGGCTACACCTTC.

The sample holds a few counts of this clone. This chain connects TRBV7-3 to TRBJ2-7; 11 bases fit TRBD2. V shed 1 base and J 2 bases; nucleotides not matched to a gene: 1. In germline, CDR1 is SGHTA, CDR2 FQGTGA. This CDR3 has 15 residues. DNA of the CDR3: TGTGCCAGCAGCTTAAGACTAGCGGGGCCCTACGAGCAGTACTTC. This sequence encodes CASSLRLAGPYEQYF.

This clone was counted a single time. The chain combines TRBV5-6 with TRBJ1-4, with unresolved D. The CDR3 extends over 13 amino acids. Trimming stripped 0 bases from V and 7 bases from J, with 7 bases between. Germline CDR1 and CDR2: SGHDT and YYEEEE. The DNA for the CDR3 is TGTGCCAGCAGCTTGGGAGGGCGTGAAAAACTGTTTTTT. Its translation is CASSLGGREKLFF.

The chain employs TRBV10-3 and TRBJ1-2; possibly TRBD1 for D (6 bases). This CDR3 spans 15 amino acids. Trimming stripped 3 bases from V and 3 bases from J, with 14 bases between. Germline V gene sequence: CDR1 ENHRY, CDR2 SYGVKD. This chain's CDR3 is CAISDGAGAHYGYTF. Written as DNA, the CDR3 is TGTGCCATCAGTGATGGGGCAGGGGCGCACTATGGCTACACCTTC.

This chain links TRBV7-2 with TRBJ1-2; 7 bases agree with TRBD1. The germline V gene has CDR1 SGHTA and CDR2 FQGNSA. This CDR3 has 13 amino acids. Germline trimming cut 6 bases from V and 3 bases from J; bases unmatched to any gene: 4. The CDR3 nucleotides are TGTGCCAGCAGACGAGGACAGGACTATGGCTACACCTTC. Residues: CASRRGQDYGYTF.

This chain uses TRBV4-2 with TRBJ1-6; TRBD1 matches 9 bases. The CDR3 contains 16 residues. Germline-derived CDR1 and CDR2 are LGHNA and YNFKEQ. V was clipped by 4 bases and J by 6 bases; unmatched bases: 7. The CDR3 coding sequence is TGTGCCAGCAGCCCGAAGGCGGACAGGGGTAATTCACCCCTCCACTTT. Translated: CASSPKADRGNSPLHF.

This clone was seen a few times. V usage is TRBV5-6 and J usage is TRBJ1-6; D remains ambiguous. The CDR3 runs 14 residues. V was pared by 5 bases and J by 5 bases, with 11 bases between. Per the germline V gene, CDR1 is SGHDT and CDR2 is YYEEEE. The CDR3, as DNA: TGTGCCAGCAGGCGGCGGGGAAATAATTCACCCCTCCACTTT. Translated, it gives CASRRRGNNSPLHF.

The chain couples TRBV4-3 to TRBJ2-3; 7 nucleotides align to TRBD2. J lost 6 bases, V lost 4 bases, and 19 bases had no gene match. The germline V gene encodes CDR1 LGHNA and CDR2 YSLEER. The CDR3 is made up of 18 amino acids. DNA for the CDR3: TGCGCCAGCAGCCCACAATTATTTGGGAGGGGAACGTCGGATACGCAGTATTTT. Encoded protein: CASSPQLFGRGTSDTQYF.

This chain links TRBV6-1 with TRBJ1-2; D ambiguous. With 8 bases removed from V and 6 bases from J, the gap between germline ends came to 16 bases. Per the germline V gene, CDR1 is MNHNS and CDR2 is SASEGT. The CDR3 extends over 13 amino acids. The CDR3 coding sequence is TGTGCCAGCTCCCCCCGTCGGTCGGATGGCTACACCTTC. Protein: CASSPRRSDGYTF.

The rearrangement links TRBV9 to TRBJ1-5; 8 bases are a match to TRBD1. After removal of 4 bases from V and 3 bases from J, the junction contained 6 bases not matched to a gene. CDR3 length: 15 residues. Germline assignment: CDR1 SGDLS and CDR2 YYNGEE. CDR3 region: CASSKTGANNQPQHF. CDR3 coding DNA: TGTGCCAGCAGCAAGACAGGGGCGAACAATCAGCCCCAGCATTTT.

Notes on this clone: The same CDR3 arises from other DNA sequences in this sample as well. The chain is built from TRBV5-1 and TRBJ1-6; TRBD1 is a possible D gene (6 bases). From germline, CDR1 is SGHRS and CDR2 YFSETQ. The CDR3 consists of 14 residues. The ends were cut back, 0 bases at V and 5 bases at J, with 6 bases in the middle. The CDR3 spells CASSLGQDNSPLHF. The CDR3 bases are TGCGCCAGCAGCTTGGGACAGGATAATTCACCCCTCCACTTT.

The chain joins TRBV4-1 to TRBJ2-5, with 7 bases identical to TRBD2. With 2 bases clipped from V and 4 bases from J, the junction kept 13 bases outside the gene matches. Looked up from germline, CDR1 is MGHRA and CDR2 is YSYEKL. This CDR3 comprises 17 residues. The chain's CDR3 is CASSQTGTTSLLETQYF. The CDR3 nucleotides read TGCGCCAGCAGCCAAACCGGGACTACCTCCCTTTTAGAGACCCAGTACTTC.

The chain links TRBV6-1 to TRBJ2-4; D unclear. The CDR3 extends over 14 amino acids. Germline loops: CDR1 MNHNS, CDR2 SASEGT. V lost 1 base to trimming and J lost 8 bases, with 12 bases between them. CDR3 protein: CASSEVTSFDIQYF. In nucleotides, the CDR3 is TGTGCCAGCAGTGAAGTCACCTCGTTTGACATTCAGTACTTC.

This CDR3 reads CASSLGGQASLQETQYF. The CDR3 region has the DNA TGCGCCAGCAGCTTGGGTGGCCAGGCATCCCTACAAGAGACCCAGTACTTC. The gene calls are TRBV5-1 and TRBJ2-5; no clear D. This CDR3 contains 17 residues. CDR1 and CDR2 (germline): SGHRS, YFSETQ. V lost 0 bases and J lost 2, with 17 bases in between.

This clone has only one observation. This rearrangement joins TRBV5-1 to TRBJ2-4; 7 nucleotides match TRBD2. V trimming: 6 bases; J trimming: 7 bases; junction bases outside the gene matches: 19. The CDR3 covers 17 residues. Germline V gene data show CDR1 as SGHRS and CDR2 as YFSETQ. The CDR3 region has the DNA TGCGCCAGCAAGGTAGATGGGACTCCGGGAGGCGTGAACATTCAGTACTTC. Translated, it gives CASKVDGTPGGVNIQYF.

The chain combines TRBV23-1 with TRBJ2-2; no clear D. TRBV23-1 is placed among ORFs of uncertain function. Trimming pared 3 bases from V and 5 bases from J, leaving 16 bases between. This CDR3 comprises 16 residues. This chain's CDR3 is CASSHPTATATGELFF. The DNA of the CDR3 is TGCGCCAGCAGTCATCCCACGGCCACCGCGACCGGGGAGCTGTTTTTT.

The chain links TRBV5-1 to TRBJ2-2; 11 nucleotides match TRBD2. This CDR3 contains 16 residues. Trimming took 1 base from V and 4 from J; bases not matched to a gene: 3. CDR1 SGHRS and CDR2 YFSETQ come from the germline V gene. The DNA of the CDR3 is TGCGCCAGCAGCTTGTTTACTAGCGGGAGCACCGGGGAGCTGTTTTTT. This encodes CASSLFTSGSTGELFF. Filled out from reference TRBV5-1 and TRBJ2-2, the complete variable domain reads KAGVTQTPRYLIKTRGQQVTLSCSPISGHRSVSWYQQTPGQGLQFLFEYFSETQRNKGNFPGRFSGRQFSNSRSEMNVSTLELGDSALYLCASSLFTSGSTGELFFGEGSRLTVL.

The rearrangement uses TRBV10-2 and TRBJ2-3; D remains ambiguous. V was trimmed by 6 bases and J by 6 bases, leaving 7 bases between them. Germline V CDR1 and CDR2: WSHSY, SAAADI. CDR3 length equals 11 residues. The CDR3 loop reads CASRRLDTQYF. CDR3 sequence (DNA): TGCGCCAGCAGGAGACTCGATACGCAGTATTTT.

Notes on this clone: Germline is not matched at one junction end, which may reflect a read error. Here the CDR3 DNA reads TGTGCCAGCAGGTTAGCGGGGGGCGTCAATGAGCAGTTCTTC. It yields the protein CASRLAGGVNEQFF. The chain links TRBV7-2 to TRBJ2-1, with TRBD2 matching 10 bases. The CDR3 is made up of 14 amino acids. The V gene's germline CDR1 is SGHTA and CDR2 FQGNSA.

J is TRBJ2-3 and V is TRBV6-1; D is unresolved. The germline V and J ends were trimmed by 2 bases and 4 bases, with 16 bases remaining between them. Germline V lookup: CDR1 MNHNS, CDR2 SASEGT. The CDR3 has 16 amino acids. CDR3 region: CASSESHTRPADTQYF. The CDR3 region has the DNA TGTGCCAGCAGTGAATCACACACAAGGCCCGCAGATACGCAGTATTTT.

The chain links TRBV27 to TRBJ2-5, with 7 bases fitting TRBD1. The CDR3 loop spans 15 amino acids. Germline V gene lookup returns CDR1 MNHEY and CDR2 SMNVEV (reference sequence). V shed 5 bases, J shed 5 bases, and the junction held 11 bases outside the gene matches. The CDR3 region is CASSPRTGFFETQYF. The CDR3, as DNA: TGTGCCAGCAGTCCACGGACAGGTTTCTTTGAGACCCAGTACTTC.

This rearrangement joins TRBV7-2 to TRBJ1-2, with 7 nucleotides matching TRBD1. From germline, CDR1 is SGHTA and CDR2 FQGNSA. J lost 4 bases, V lost 5 bases, and 10 bases had no gene match. CDR3 length: 15 amino acids. The CDR3 sequence: CASSIGTGVSYGYTF. DNA for the CDR3: TGTGCCAGCAGCATTGGTACAGGGGTATCCTATGGCTACACCTTC.